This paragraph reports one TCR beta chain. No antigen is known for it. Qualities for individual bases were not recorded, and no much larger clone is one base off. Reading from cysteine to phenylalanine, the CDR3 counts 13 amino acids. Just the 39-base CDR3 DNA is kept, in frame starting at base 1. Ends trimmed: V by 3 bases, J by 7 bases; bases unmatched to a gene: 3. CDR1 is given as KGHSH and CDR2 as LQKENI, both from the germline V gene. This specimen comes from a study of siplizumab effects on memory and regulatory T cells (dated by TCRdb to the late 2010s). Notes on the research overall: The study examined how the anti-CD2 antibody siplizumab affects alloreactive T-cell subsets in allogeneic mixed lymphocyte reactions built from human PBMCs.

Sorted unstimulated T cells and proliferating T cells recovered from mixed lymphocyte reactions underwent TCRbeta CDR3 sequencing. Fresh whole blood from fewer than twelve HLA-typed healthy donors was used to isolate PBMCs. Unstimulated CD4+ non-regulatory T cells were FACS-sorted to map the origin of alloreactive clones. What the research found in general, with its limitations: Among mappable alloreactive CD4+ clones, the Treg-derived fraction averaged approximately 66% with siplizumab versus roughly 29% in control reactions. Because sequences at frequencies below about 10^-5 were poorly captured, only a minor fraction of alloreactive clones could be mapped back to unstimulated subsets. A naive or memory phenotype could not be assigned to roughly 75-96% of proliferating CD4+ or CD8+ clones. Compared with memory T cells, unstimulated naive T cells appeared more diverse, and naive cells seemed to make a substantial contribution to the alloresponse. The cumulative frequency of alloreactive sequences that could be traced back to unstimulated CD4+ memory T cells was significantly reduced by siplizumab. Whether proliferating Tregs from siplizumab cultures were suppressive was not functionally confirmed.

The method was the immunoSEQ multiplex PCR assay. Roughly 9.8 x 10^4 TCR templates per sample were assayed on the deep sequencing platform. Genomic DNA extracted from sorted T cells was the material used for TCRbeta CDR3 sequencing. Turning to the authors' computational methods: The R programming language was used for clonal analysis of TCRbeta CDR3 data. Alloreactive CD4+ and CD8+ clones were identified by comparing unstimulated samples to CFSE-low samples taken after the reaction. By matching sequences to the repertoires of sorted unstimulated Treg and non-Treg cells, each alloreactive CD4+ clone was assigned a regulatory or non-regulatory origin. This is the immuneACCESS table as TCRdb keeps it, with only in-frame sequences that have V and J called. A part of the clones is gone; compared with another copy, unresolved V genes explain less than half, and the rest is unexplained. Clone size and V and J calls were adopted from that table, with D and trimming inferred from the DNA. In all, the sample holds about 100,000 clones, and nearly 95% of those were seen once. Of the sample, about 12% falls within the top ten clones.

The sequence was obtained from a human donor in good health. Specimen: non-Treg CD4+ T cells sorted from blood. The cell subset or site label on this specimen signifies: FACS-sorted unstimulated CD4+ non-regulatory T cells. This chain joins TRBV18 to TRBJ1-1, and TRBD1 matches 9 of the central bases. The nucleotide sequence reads TGTGCCAGCTCACCCCGACAGGGGGATGAAGCTTTCTTT. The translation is CASSPRQGDEAFF.